This T cell receptor beta chain was found in a study of radiotherapy plus CTLA-4 blockade in lung cancer. For the study at large: Of all patients, over 15% responded objectively and roughly 31% showed disease control. Study-wide findings and caveats: Following radiotherapy plus ipilimumab, tumor-derived TCR clones expanded in the blood.

Repertoires were generated with immunoSEQ multiplex PCR, while TCRdb's copy carries only in-frame clones and drops some. Of roughly 55,000 clones listed, 72% were seen once; the top ten hold approximately 8.3%. A word on this clone: Its antigen is not identified.

The CDR3 is 18 amino acids. CDR1 SGHTA and CDR2 FQGNSA come from the germline V gene. Unmatched junction bases numbered 12, after V lost 5 bases and J lost 2 bases. Source: peripheral blood, taken from a patient treated with radiotherapy plus ipilimumab. The receptor was derived from a human donor with non-small cell lung cancer whose response to radiotherapy plus ipilimumab could not be evaluated. The gene calls are TRBV7-2 and TRBJ2-2, with 9 bases aligning to TRBD2. The CDR3 reads CASSLFPAGGPNTGELFF. DNA of the CDR3: TGTGCCAGCAGCCTGTTTCCGGCGGGGGGGCCAAACACCGGGGAGCTGTTTTTT.